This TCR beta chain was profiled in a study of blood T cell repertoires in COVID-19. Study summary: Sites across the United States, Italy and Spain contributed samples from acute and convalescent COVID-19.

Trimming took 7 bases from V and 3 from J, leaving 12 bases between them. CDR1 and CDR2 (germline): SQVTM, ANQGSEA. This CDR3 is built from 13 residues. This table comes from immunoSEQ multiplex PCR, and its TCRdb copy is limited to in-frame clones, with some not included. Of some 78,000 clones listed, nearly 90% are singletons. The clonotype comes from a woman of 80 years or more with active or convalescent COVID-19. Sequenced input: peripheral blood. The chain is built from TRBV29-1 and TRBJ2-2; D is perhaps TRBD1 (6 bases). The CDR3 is CSARDIYTGELFF. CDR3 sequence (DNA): TGCAGCGCCCGGGACATCTACACCGGGGAGCTGTTTTTT.